This is a list of T cell receptor beta chains from one sample in a study of T cell clonotyping in hematopoietic cell transplantation. Using immunoSEQ multiplex PCR, the repertoire was profiled, and TCRdb retains in-frame clones only, with some absent. The sample records 35,000 to 50,000 clones, 95% being singletons. Sequencing was performed on peripheral blood mononuclear cells. These receptors were collected from a man aged 25 to 45 in good health. Some clones in this sample may be carry-over from other donors' samples. Both conserved end residues are part of each CDR3. The order of the fields is D gene, J gene, V gene, CDR3 length, clone size, CDR3 protein, CDR3 DNA. A D gene is named only where the DNA matches it firmly. Size is stated for part of the rows, as once, few or many counts, or as a class when the clone is expanded.

.	TRBJ2-7	TRBV11-3	13	.	CASSRGQKYEQYF	TGTGCCAGTTCGAGGGGACAAAAGTACGAGCAGTACTTC
.	TRBJ2-5	TRBV14	12	.	CASAAGQETQYF	TGTGCCAGCGCGGCCGGGCAAGAGACCCAGTACTTC
.	TRBJ2-7	TRBV4-1	15	.	CASSQIVQGAYEQYF	TGCGCCAGCAGCCAGATTGTCCAGGGAGCCTACGAGCAGTACTTC
.	TRBJ2-7	TRBV28	14	.	CASSLGGGSYEQYF	TGTGCCAGCAGCCTCGGTGGAGGCTCCTACGAGCAGTACTTC
.	TRBJ2-7	TRBV9	15	.	CASSVAPGANYEQYF	TGTGCCAGCAGCGTAGCGCCAGGGGCAAACTACGAGCAGTACTTC
TRBD1	TRBJ2-5	TRBV19	15	.	CASRSTGDGMETQYF	TGTGCCAGTAGGTCGACAGGGGATGGAATGGAGACCCAGTACTTC
TRBD2	TRBJ2-7	TRBV4-2	16	.	CASGSELAGSSYEQYF	TGTGCCAGCGGGTCCGAACTAGCGGGTAGTTCCTACGAGCAGTACTTC
.	TRBJ1-5	TRBV21-1	20	.	CASIKPLRDRERESNQPQHF	TGTGCCAGCATCAAACCTCTCCGGGACAGGGAAAGGGAGAGCAATCAGCCCCAGCATTTT
TRBD1	TRBJ1-2	TRBV6-5	15	.	CASSYRTGTLYGYTF	TGTGCCAGCAGTTACCGGACAGGGACCCTCTATGGCTACACCTTC
TRBD2	TRBJ2-3	TRBV7-9	15	.	CASSSRLADTDTQYF	TGTGCCAGCAGCTCCCGACTAGCCGACACAGATACGCAGTATTTT
.	TRBJ1-2	TRBV5-4	14	.	CASSLDRVMDGYTF	TGTGCCAGCAGCTTGGACAGGGTCATGGATGGCTACACCTTC
.	TRBJ1-2	TRBV2	15	.	CASSEALGLNYGYTF	TGTGCCAGCAGTGAAGCTTTGGGACTGAACTATGGCTACACCTTC
.	TRBJ1-2	TRBV4-3	13	.	CASSQETGHGYTF	TGCGCCAGCAGCCAAGAGACAGGACATGGCTACACCTTC
.	TRBJ1-1	TRBV6-5	11	.	CATSGGEGAFF	TGTGCCACCTCCGGGGGGGAAGGGGCTTTCTTT
.	TRBJ1-2	TRBV6-5	13	.	CASSYSGQVGYTF	TGTGCCAGCAGTTACTCGGGACAAGTGGGCTACACCTTC
TRBD1	TRBJ1-1	TRBV5-1	16	.	CASSWTPDRGNTEAFF	TGCGCCAGCAGCTGGACCCCTGACAGGGGGAACACTGAAGCTTTCTTT
TRBD2	TRBJ2-3	TRBV10-2	17	.	CASNLASGGAWSDTQYF	TGCGCCAGCAACCTTGCCAGCGGGGGGGCCTGGTCAGATACGCAGTATTTT
.	TRBJ1-5	TRBV6-5	14	few	CASSASFSNQPQHF	TGTGCCAGCAGTGCCTCCTTTAGCAATCAGCCCCAGCATTTT
.	TRBJ2-7	TRBV11-3	15	.	CASSLGRGAPYEQYF	TGTGCCAGCAGCTTAGGCCGGGGGGCCCCCTACGAGCAGTACTTC
.	TRBJ2-2	TRBV19	14	once	CASSIVQVTGELFF	TGTGCCAGTAGTATTGTTCAGGTCACCGGGGAGCTGTTTTTT
.	TRBJ2-2	TRBV19	14	.	CASSLSEATGELFF	TGTGCCAGTAGTTTAAGTGAAGCAACCGGGGAGCTGTTTTTT
TRBD2	TRBJ2-7	TRBV6-5	13	.	CASMGLGRNEQYF	TGTGCCAGCATGGGACTAGGGCGGAACGAGCAGTACTTC
TRBD1	TRBJ2-1	TRBV18	15	once	CASSLTGISYNEQFF	TGTGCCAGCTCACTGACAGGGATTTCCTACAATGAGCAGTTCTTC
.	TRBJ1-1	TRBV20-1	11	.	CSARENTEAFF	TGCAGTGCTAGAGAGAACACTGAAGCTTTCTTT
TRBD1	TRBJ1-2	TRBV6-1	14	.	CASSARGPGYGYTF	TGTGCCAGCAGCGCAAGGGGGCCGGGCTATGGCTACACCTTC
TRBD1	TRBJ1-4	TRBV12-5	14	.	CASGQDREREKLFF	TGTGCTAGTGGTCAGGACAGGGAACGGGAAAAACTGTTTTTT
.	TRBJ2-1	TRBV7-6	14	once	CASSQTASYNEQFF	TGTGCCAGCAGCCAGACAGCTTCCTACAATGAGCAGTTCTTC
.	TRBJ2-2	TRBV7-2	16	.	CASSPTPAVNTGELFF	TGTGCCAGCAGCCCAACCCCAGCGGTTAACACCGGGGAGCTGTTTTTT
.	TRBJ2-5	TRBV30	12	.	CAWTPTQETQYF	TGTGCCTGGACCCCCACCCAAGAGACCCAGTACTTC
.	TRBJ1-2	TRBV4-3	15	.	CASSQGLQGNYGYTF	TGCGCCAGCAGCCAGGGTCTACAGGGAAACTATGGCTACACCTTC